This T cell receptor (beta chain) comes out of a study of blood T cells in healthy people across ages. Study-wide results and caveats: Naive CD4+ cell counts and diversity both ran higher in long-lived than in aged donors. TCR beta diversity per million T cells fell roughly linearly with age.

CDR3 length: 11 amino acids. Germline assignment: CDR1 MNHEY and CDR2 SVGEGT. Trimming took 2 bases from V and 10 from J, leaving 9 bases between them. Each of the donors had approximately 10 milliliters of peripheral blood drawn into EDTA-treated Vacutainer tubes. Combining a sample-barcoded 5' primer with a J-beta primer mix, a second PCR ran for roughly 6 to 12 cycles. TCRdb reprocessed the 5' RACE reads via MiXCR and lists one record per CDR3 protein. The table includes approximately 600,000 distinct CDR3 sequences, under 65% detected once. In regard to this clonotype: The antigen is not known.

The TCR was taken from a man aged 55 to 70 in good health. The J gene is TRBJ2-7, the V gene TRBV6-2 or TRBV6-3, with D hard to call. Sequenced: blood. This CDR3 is CASSYGRFQYF. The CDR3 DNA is TGTGCCAGCAGTTACGGGCGGTTCCAGTACTTC.